This T cell receptor (beta chain) was documented in a study of beta chain features in type 1 diabetes. Across the study: Sorted cells from all samples, numbering almost 110 million, were examined. The study, taken as a whole, reports: TCRB CDR3s from Type 1 diabetes patients were moderately but significantly shorter in all four CD4+ subsets. Patients showed naive, central memory and Treg TCRB repertoires that appeared more similar than those of healthy donors.

The germline V and J ends were trimmed by 2 bases and 3 bases, with 5 bases remaining between them. The germline CDR1 and CDR2 sequences are SGHVS and FNYEAQ. This CDR3 is 12 amino acids long. A word on this clone: Its antigen is unidentified.

What was sequenced were expressed TCRB transcripts, since all of the isolated RNA had been reverse transcribed. Sequencing was performed with immunoSEQ multiplex PCR; in TCRdb, only in-frame clones are kept and a portion is missing. This table holds hundreds of thousands of clones, over 12% found once. The sequence was collected from a young man with type 1 diabetes. Input material: naive CD4+ T cells from blood. This chain connects TRBV7-6 to TRBJ2-7; no reliable D call. CDR3 nucleotides: TGTGCCAGCAGCTTATCTCACTACGAGCAGTACTTC. Translation: CASSLSHYEQYF.